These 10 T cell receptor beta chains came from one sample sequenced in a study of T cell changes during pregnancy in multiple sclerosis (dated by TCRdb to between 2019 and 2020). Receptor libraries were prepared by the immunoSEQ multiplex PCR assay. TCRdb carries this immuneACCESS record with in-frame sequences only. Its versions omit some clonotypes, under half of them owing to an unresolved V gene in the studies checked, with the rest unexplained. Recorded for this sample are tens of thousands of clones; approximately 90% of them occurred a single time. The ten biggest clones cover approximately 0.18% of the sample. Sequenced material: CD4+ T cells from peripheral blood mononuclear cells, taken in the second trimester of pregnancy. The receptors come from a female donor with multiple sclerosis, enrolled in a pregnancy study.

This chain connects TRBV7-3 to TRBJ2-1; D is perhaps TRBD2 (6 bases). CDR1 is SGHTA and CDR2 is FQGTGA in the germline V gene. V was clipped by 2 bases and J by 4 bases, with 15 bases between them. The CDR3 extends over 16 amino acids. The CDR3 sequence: CASSLGGTWDYNEQFF. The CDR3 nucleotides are TGTGCCAGCAGCTTAGGTGGGACTTGGGATTACAATGAGCAGTTCTTC.

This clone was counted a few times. In DNA, the CDR3 is TGTGCCAGCAGCAGCGGGGGGTGGGACACTGAAGCTTTCTTT. It translates to CASSSGGWDTEAFF. The genes are TRBV5-4 and TRBJ1-1, with a possible D match to TRBD1 (5 bases). Germline lookup yields CDR1 SGHNT and CDR2 YYREEE (reference sequence). The CDR3 has 14 amino acids. Trimming stripped 4 bases from V and 3 bases from J, with 13 bases between.

The CDR3 reads CASNRLAGAEQFF. CDR3 nucleotides: TGTGCCAGTAACAGACTAGCGGGAGCCGAGCAGTTCTTC. The chain couples TRBV19 to TRBJ2-1; the match to TRBD2 covers 12 bases. The CDR3 totals 13 residues. The germline gives CDR1 LNHDA, CDR2 SQIVND (reference sequence). The junction had 5 bases not matched to a gene; V was cut back by 7 bases and J by 10 bases. Using reference TRBV19 and TRBJ2-1 for the parts outside the CDR3, the full variable domain is DGGITQSPKYLFRKEGQNVTLSCEQNLNHDAMYWYRQDPGQGLRLIYYSQIVNDFQKGDIAEGYSVSREKKESFPLTVTSAQKNPTAFYLCASNRLAGAEQFFGPGTRLTVL.

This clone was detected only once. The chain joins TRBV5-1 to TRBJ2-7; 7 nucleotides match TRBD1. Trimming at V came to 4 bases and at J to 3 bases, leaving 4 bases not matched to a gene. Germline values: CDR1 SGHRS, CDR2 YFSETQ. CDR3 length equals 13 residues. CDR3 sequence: CASSATGDYEQYF. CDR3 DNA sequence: TGCGCCAGCAGCGCTACAGGGGACTACGAGCAGTACTTC. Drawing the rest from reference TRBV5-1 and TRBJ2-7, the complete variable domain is KAGVTQTPRYLIKTRGQQVTLSCSPISGHRSVSWYQQTPGQGLQFLFEYFSETQRNKGNFPGRFSGRQFSNSRSEMNVSTLELGDSALYLCASSATGDYEQYFGPGTRLTVT.

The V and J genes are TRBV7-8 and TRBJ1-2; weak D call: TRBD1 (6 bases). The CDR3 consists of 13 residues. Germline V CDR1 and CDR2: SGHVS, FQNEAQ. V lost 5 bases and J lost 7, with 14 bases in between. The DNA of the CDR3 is TGTGCCAGCAGCCGCCAGGGGTTTCCTGGCTACACCTTC. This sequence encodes CASSRQGFPGYTF.

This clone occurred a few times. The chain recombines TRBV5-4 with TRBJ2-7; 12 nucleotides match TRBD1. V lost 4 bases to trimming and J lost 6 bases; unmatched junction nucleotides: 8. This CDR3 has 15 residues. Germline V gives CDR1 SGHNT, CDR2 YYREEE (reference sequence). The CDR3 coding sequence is TGTGCCAGCAGCCGCGGGGGACAGGGGGCCGCCGAGCAGTACTTC. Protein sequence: CASSRGGQGAAEQYF.

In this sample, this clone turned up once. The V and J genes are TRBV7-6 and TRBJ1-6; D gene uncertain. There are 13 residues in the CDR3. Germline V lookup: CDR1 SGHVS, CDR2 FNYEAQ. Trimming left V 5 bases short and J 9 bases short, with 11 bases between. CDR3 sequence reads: CASSRAEGSPLHF. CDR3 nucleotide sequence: TGTGCCAGCAGCCGTGCTGAGGGTTCACCCCTCCACTTT.

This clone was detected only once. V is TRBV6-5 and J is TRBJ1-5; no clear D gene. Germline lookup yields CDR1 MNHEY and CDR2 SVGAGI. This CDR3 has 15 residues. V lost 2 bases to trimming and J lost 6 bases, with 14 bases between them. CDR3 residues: CASSYRGVGGQPQHF. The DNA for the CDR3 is TGTGCCAGCAGTTACCGCGGGGTGGGAGGTCAGCCCCAGCATTTT.

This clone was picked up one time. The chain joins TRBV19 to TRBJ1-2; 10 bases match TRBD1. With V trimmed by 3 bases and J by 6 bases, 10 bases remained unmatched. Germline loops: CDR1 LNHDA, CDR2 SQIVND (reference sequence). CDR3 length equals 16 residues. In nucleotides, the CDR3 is TGTGCCAGTAGTATTAACCACCGGGACAGGGGAAATGGCTACACCTTC. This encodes CASSINHRDRGNGYTF.

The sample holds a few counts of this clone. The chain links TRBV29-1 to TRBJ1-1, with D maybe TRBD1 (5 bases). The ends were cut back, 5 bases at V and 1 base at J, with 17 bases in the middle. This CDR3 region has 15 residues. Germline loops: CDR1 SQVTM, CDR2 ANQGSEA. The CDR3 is CSVSNRQIANTEAFF. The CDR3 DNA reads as TGCAGCGTTTCTAACCGACAGATAGCGAACACTGAAGCTTTCTTT. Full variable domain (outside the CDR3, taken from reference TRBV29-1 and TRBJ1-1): SAVISQKPSRDICQRGTSLTIQCQVDSQVTMMFWYRQQPGQSLTLIATANQGSEATYESGFVIDKFPISRPNLTFSTLTVSNMSPEDSSIYLCSVSNRQIANTEAFFGQGTRLTVV.